These T cell receptor beta chains were read from a single sample in a study of beta chain features in type 1 diabetes. Sequenced by immunoSEQ multiplex PCR; TCRdb stores in-frame clones only, minus some. The data show roughly 230,000 clones, more than 9% seen once. Sequenced: naive CD4+ T cells from blood. The receptor set was obtained from a woman in her late teens or twenties in good health. CDR3s include the opening cysteine and the closing phenylalanine or tryptophan. D genes are given only for firm matches. Size is omitted from some rows. Given values are once, few, many or a class for expanded clones.

-	TRBD2	TRBV11-2	TRBJ2-3	CASSFGGGGTQYF	TGTGCCAGCAGCTTCGGGGGGGGTGGTACGCAGTATTTT
few	-	TRBV5-1	TRBJ2-7	CASSLAFGDEQYF	TGCGCCAGCAGCTTGGCCTTCGGGGACGAGCAGTACTTC
-	TRBD1	TRBV7-9	TRBJ1-1	CASSETGQGASEAFF	TGTGCCAGCAGCGAGACAGGACAGGGGGCCTCTGAAGCTTTCTTT
-	-	TRBV9	TRBJ1-1	CASSLGPMNTEAFF	TGTGCCAGCAGCCTGGGGCCTATGAACACTGAAGCTTTCTTT
few	TRBD1	TRBV27	TRBJ2-4	CASSRITTGGAGNIQYF	TGTGCCAGCAGCCGTATCACCACAGGGGGCGCGGGAAACATTCAGTACTTC
-	TRBD1	TRBV5-1	TRBJ2-7	CASSLEGTGGFEQYF	TGCGCCAGCAGCTTAGAGGGGACAGGGGGCTTCGAGCAGTACTTC
-	TRBD1	TRBV7-9	TRBJ2-1	CASSLGQGVSNEQFF	TGTGCCAGCAGCCTGGGACAGGGGGTGTCCAATGAGCAGTTCTTC
few	-	TRBV5-1	TRBJ2-6	CASTRGAGGANVLTF	TGCGCCAGCACCAGAGGGGCGGGGGGGGCCAACGTCCTGACTTTC
few	-	TRBV25-1	TRBJ1-1	CASSESGTAGTEAFF	TGTGCCAGCAGTGAAAGCGGTACCGCCGGGACTGAAGCTTTCTTT
-	-	TRBV6-6	TRBJ1-4	CASSIDGADEKLFF	TGTGCCAGCAGCATTGACGGTGCGGATGAAAAACTGTTTTTT
many	-	TRBV29-1	TRBJ1-1	CSVDTGPEAFF	TGCAGCGTAGATACAGGGCCTGAAGCTTTCTTT
few	TRBD2	TRBV5-1	TRBJ2-1	CASSYGLAGDSYNEQFF	TGCGCCAGCAGCTATGGGCTAGCGGGAGATTCATACAATGAGCAGTTCTTC
few	TRBD1	TRBV29-1	TRBJ1-4	CSVATRTGTDKLFF	TGCAGCGTGGCTACCCGGACAGGTACCGACAAACTGTTTTTT
-	TRBD2	TRBV14	TRBJ2-1	CASSPLAGLEQFF	TGTGCCAGCAGCCCTCTAGCGGGACTGGAGCAGTTCTTC
-	-	TRBV5-1	TRBJ1-1	CASSSGAGVNTEAFF	TGCGCCAGCAGCTCGGGTGCGGGGGTCAACACTGAAGCTTTCTTT
few	TRBD1	TRBV12-5	TRBJ1-5	CASAPGQGGNQPQHF	TGTGCTAGTGCCCCCGGACAGGGAGGCAATCAGCCCCAGCATTTT
few	TRBD1	TRBV19	TRBJ1-1	CASNDRGRTEAFF	TGTGCCAGTAATGACAGGGGTCGTACTGAAGCTTTCTTT
-	TRBD1	TRBV9	TRBJ2-5	CASSGRDRDLETQYF	TGTGCCAGCAGCGGACGGGACAGAGACTTAGAGACCCAGTACTTC
-	-	TRBV9	TRBJ1-2	CASSVTQETYGYTF	TGTGCCAGCAGCGTGACCCAGGAAACCTATGGCTACACCTTC
-	-	TRBV30	TRBJ2-1	CAWSYRRGYGEQFF	TGTGCCTGGAGTTATCGCAGGGGCTACGGTGAGCAGTTCTTC
-	TRBD2	TRBV6-1	TRBJ2-1	CASSAFLAGGYNEQFF	TGTGCCAGCAGTGCTTTCTTAGCGGGGGGATACAATGAGCAGTTCTTC
few	-	TRBV7-9	TRBJ2-7	CASSSGFGGSYEQYF	TGTGCCAGCAGCTCTGGGTTCGGGGGCTCCTACGAGCAGTACTTC
-	-	TRBV30	TRBJ1-6	CAWSLGLSDPDNSPLHF	TGTGCCTGGAGTTTGGGACTCTCCGACCCCGACAATTCACCCCTCCACTTT
-	TRBD1	TRBV28	TRBJ1-4	CASSPGQGREKLFF	TGTGCCAGCAGTCCGGGACAGGGGCGGGAAAAACTGTTTTTT
few	-	TRBV5-1	TRBJ2-7	CASSPHRGGDREQYF	TGCGCCAGCAGCCCGCACAGGGGGGGCGATCGCGAGCAGTACTTC
many	-	TRBV23-1	TRBJ1-5	CASSQSLQRDQPQHF	TGCGCCAGCAGTCAATCGTTGCAGCGCGACCAGCCCCAGCATTTT
-	TRBD1	TRBV11-1	TRBJ1-1	CASSLPGQLNTEAFF	TGTGCCAGCAGCTTACCGGGACAGTTGAACACTGAAGCTTTCTTT
few	TRBD1	TRBV14	TRBJ1-2	CASSQGDRPWFSDYTF	TGTGCCAGCAGCCAAGGGGACAGGCCCTGGTTTTCGGACTACACCTTC
few	TRBD2	TRBV7-9	TRBJ2-5	CASGIGTSGSRETQYF	TGTGCCAGCGGCATTGGGACTAGCGGGAGTCGGGAGACCCAGTACTTC
-	-	TRBV9	TRBJ1-1	CASSAPGVNTEAFF	TGTGCCAGCAGCGCCCCAGGGGTAAACACTGAAGCTTTCTTT
few	-	TRBV5-1	TRBJ2-1	CASSFWGGGNNEQFF	TGCGCCAGCAGCTTTTGGGGTGGGGGGAACAATGAGCAGTTCTTC
-	-	TRBV28	TRBJ2-5	CASSSPGNSRQETQYF	TGTGCCAGCAGTTCCCCCGGGAACAGTAGACAAGAGACCCAGTACTTC
-	TRBD1	TRBV30	TRBJ2-1	CAWSVLAGTAYNEQFF	TGTGCCTGGAGTGTATTGGCTGGGACAGCCTACAATGAGCAGTTCTTC
-	-	TRBV5-1	TRBJ2-1	CASSPNNRDLYNEQFF	TGCGCCAGCAGCCCAAACAACAGGGACCTATACAATGAGCAGTTCTTC
-	-	TRBV30	TRBJ1-3	CAWSPSGTGNTIYF	TGTGCCTGGAGTCCCTCAGGTACTGGAAACACCATATATTTT
-	-	TRBV6-1	TRBJ2-1	CASNLRPDSPNWFF	TGTGCCAGCAACCTGAGACCGGACAGCCCGAATTGGTTCTTC
-	TRBD2	TRBV5-1	TRBJ2-7	CASSKGLGSYEQYF	TGCGCCAGCAGCAAGGGACTAGGATCCTACGAGCAGTACTTC
-	TRBD2	TRBV7-9	TRBJ2-1	CASSSTGGLAGEREQFF	TGTGCCAGCAGCTCGACAGGGGGACTAGCGGGAGAGAGGGAGCAGTTCTTC
-	-	TRBV9	TRBJ1-6	CASSHPKGDNSPLHF	TGTGCCAGCAGCCACCCCAAGGGGGATAATTCACCCCTCCACTTT
many	TRBD1	TRBV15	TRBJ2-5	CATSREAGGPETQYF	TGTGCCACCAGCAGAGAGGCAGGGGGCCCAGAGACCCAGTACTTC
few	-	TRBV25-1	TRBJ1-1	CASSELGRDTEAFF	TGTGCCAGCAGTGAATTGGGCAGGGACACTGAAGCTTTCTTT
-	TRBD1	TRBV10-3	TRBJ1-2	CAITGGETGGRYGYTF	TGTGCCATAACGGGGGGAGAGACAGGGGGCCGATATGGCTACACCTTC
few	TRBD1	TRBV5-1	TRBJ1-1	CASSLRQGGTEAFF	TGCGCCAGCAGCTTGAGGCAGGGGGGCACTGAAGCTTTCTTT
few	TRBD2	TRBV19	TRBJ2-7	CASSMGLASYEQYF	TGTGCCAGTAGTATGGGACTAGCGAGCTACGAGCAGTACTTC
-	TRBD1	TRBV5-1	TRBJ2-7	CASSLGTGTYEQYF	TGCGCCAGCAGCTTGGGGACAGGTACCTACGAGCAGTACTTC
few	TRBD2	TRBV5-1	TRBJ2-1	CASSLMRLAGDSEQFF	TGCGCCAGCAGCTTGATGAGACTAGCGGGAGACAGTGAGCAGTTCTTC
few	TRBD1	TRBV5-4	TRBJ1-6	CASTGTGEPNSPLHF	TGTGCCAGCACAGGGACAGGGGAACCTAATTCACCCCTCCACTTT
-	-	TRBV7-9	TRBJ1-1	CASSEDGRGGAFF	TGTGCCAGCAGCGAGGACGGTCGGGGAGGAGCTTTCTTT
few	TRBD2	TRBV29-1	TRBJ2-1	CSVHNSGMGNNEQFF	TGCAGCGTTCACAATAGCGGGATGGGTAATAATGAGCAGTTCTTC
-	TRBD1	TRBV19	TRBJ2-7	CASRLTGQEPYEQYF	TGTGCCAGTAGACTCACGGGACAGGAACCCTACGAGCAGTACTTC
-	TRBD1	TRBV4-2	TRBJ2-2	CASSQVETGNPGELFF	TGTGCCAGCAGCCAAGTTGAGACAGGGAACCCCGGGGAGCTGTTTTTT
few	-	TRBV2	TRBJ1-4	CASRLQGIQEKLFF	TGTGCCAGCAGACTACAGGGAATACAAGAAAAACTGTTTTTT
-	TRBD1	TRBV6-5	TRBJ2-7	CASSYASGGGYEQYF	TGTGCCAGCAGTTACGCCTCAGGGGGCGGGTACGAGCAGTACTTC
-	-	TRBV5-4	TRBJ2-1	CASSLETANEQFF	TGTGCCAGCAGCTTAGAAACTGCAAATGAGCAGTTCTTC
many	-	TRBV7-9	TRBJ1-1	CASSLQGNTEAFF	TGTGCCAGCAGCTTACAGGGGAACACTGAAGCTTTCTTT
-	TRBD1	TRBV5-1	TRBJ2-3	CASSSTGRTDTQYF	TGCGCCAGCAGCTCGACAGGGAGAACAGATACGCAGTATTTT